The source of this T cell receptor beta chain is a study of shared clonotypes between healthy human individuals. Study-level background: A few men and a couple of women, aged 18 to 49, were donors. CD8 memory received one plate per donor, CD8 naive two, CD4 memory three and CD4 naive three. Overall study findings and caveats: Memory subsets generally showed lower estimated richness than naive subsets.

CDR3 size: 18 residues. Trimming shortened V by 3 bases and J by 1 base, and 19 bases separated the two germline ends. Germline V CDR1 and CDR2: PRHDT, FYEKMQ (reference sequence). With respect to this clone: Its antigen is not known.

Repertoires were generated with immunoSEQ multiplex PCR, while TCRdb's copy carries only in-frame clones and drops some. The data contain under 1,900,000 clones, 97% to 99% of them singletons. This TCR was recovered from a man aged 30 to 39 in good health. Sequencing was carried out using naive CD4+ T cells sorted from blood. Documented subset: CD45RA+ positively selected. The chain combines TRBV13 with TRBJ2-1; D might be TRBD2 (6 bases). For the CDR3, the DNA is TGTGCCAGCAGCTTCTCTTCCCTAGCGTCAAGGTCCTACAATGAGCAGTTCTTC. Encoded protein: CASSFSSLASRSYNEQFF.